The TCR beta chain described here comes from a study of neoadjuvant anti-PD-1 for oral cavity cancer. Study overall: Most patients had three to four biweekly doses of 3 mg/kg nivolumab before resection. Non-progressing patients received a fourth nivolumab dose near day 43, then surgery on days 50-56.

Libraries were prepared by immunoSEQ multiplex PCR; TCRdb keeps only in-frame clonotypes and omits some of them. This table has 17,000 or so clones, about 65% appearing once. The CDR3 has 15 amino acids. The V end was cut by 7 bases, the J end by 5 bases, with 18 bases between. CDR1 and CDR2 from the germline V gene are LNHDA and SQIVND (reference sequence). Patients had newly diagnosed, untreated stage II-IVA oral cavity squamous cell carcinoma. No culture or expansion preceded analysis of these blood cells. The material was PBMCs, obtained before nivolumab (anti-PD-1) treatment. The clonotype originates from a person aged 35 to 85 with oral cavity squamous cell carcinoma. V and J are TRBV19 and TRBJ1-5; D is possibly TRBD1 (5 bases). CDR3 nucleotides: TGTGCCAGTACGGGAAGGGGTATGGTGGATCAGCCCCAGCATTTT. Residues: CASTGRGMVDQPQHF.